This T cell receptor beta chain was identified in a study of beta chain features in type 1 diabetes. General observations from the study: TCRB CDR3s from Type 1 diabetes patients were moderately but significantly shorter in all four CD4+ subsets.

On this clone itself: Its target is unknown. The sample contains more than one DNA sequence encoding this CDR3.

What was sequenced were expressed TCRB transcripts, since all of the isolated RNA had been reverse transcribed. Profiling relied on immunoSEQ multiplex PCR, and the TCRdb table lists in-frame clones only, not all of them. The sample lists about 650,000 clones, 9.5% to 15% seen once, with more than 0.095% in the top ten. CDR3 length: 15 amino acids. The V and J ends lost 1 base and 6 bases respectively, with 14 bases between them. From germline, CDR1 is SGHTA and CDR2 FQGNSA. Sequencing was done on a sample of naive CD4+ T cells from blood. The clonotype originates from a man younger than 45 with type 1 diabetes. The genes are TRBV7-2 and TRBJ2-3, with a weak D call TRBD1 (6 bases). CDR3 sequence reads: CASSLGQGIGDTQYF. CDR3 in DNA: TGTGCCAGCAGCTTAGGGCAGGGGATTGGGGATACGCAGTATTTT.